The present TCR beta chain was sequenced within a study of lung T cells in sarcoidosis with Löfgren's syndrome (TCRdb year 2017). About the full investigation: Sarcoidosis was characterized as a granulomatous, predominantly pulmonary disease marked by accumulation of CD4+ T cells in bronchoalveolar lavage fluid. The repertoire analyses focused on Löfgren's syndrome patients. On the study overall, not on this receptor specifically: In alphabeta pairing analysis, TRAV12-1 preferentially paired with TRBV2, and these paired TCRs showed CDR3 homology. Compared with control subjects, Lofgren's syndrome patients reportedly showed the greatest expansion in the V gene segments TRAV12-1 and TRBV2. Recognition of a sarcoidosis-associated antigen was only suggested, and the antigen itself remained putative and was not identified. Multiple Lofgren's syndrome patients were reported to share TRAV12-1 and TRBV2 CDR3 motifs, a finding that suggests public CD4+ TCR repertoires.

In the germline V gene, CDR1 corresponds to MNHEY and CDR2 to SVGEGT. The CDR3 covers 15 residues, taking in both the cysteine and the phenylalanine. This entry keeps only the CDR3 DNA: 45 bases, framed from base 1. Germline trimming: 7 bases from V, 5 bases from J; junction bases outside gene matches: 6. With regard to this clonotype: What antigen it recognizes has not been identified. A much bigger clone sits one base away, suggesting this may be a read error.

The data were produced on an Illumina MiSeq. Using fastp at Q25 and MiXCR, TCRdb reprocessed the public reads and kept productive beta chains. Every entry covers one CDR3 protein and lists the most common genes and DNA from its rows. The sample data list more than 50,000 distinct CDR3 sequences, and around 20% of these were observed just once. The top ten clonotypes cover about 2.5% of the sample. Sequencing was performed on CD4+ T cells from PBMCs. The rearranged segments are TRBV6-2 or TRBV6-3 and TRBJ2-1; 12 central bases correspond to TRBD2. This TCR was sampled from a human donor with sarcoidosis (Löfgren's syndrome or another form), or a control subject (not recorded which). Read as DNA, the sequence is TGTGCCAGCACCCGCAGACTAGCGGGAGACAATGAGCAGTTCTTC. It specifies CASTRRLAGDNEQFF.